This T cell receptor (beta chain) originates from a study of beta chain features in type 1 diabetes. Points from the study as a whole: More deletions and fewer insertions at VDJ junctions were found in patients with type 1 diabetes. Patients with Type 1 diabetes showed moderately but significantly shorter TCRB CDR3s in all four CD4+ subsets.

The length of the CDR3 is 15 residues. Germline loops: CDR1 SGDLS, CDR2 YYNGEE. The V and J ends lost 3 bases and 7 bases, in that order; junction bases with no gene match: 4. Each of the CD4+ naive, central memory, regulatory and stem cell-like memory populations was sorted via CD45RO/CCR7/CD25/CD127/CD95/CD27. The study reverse transcribed the entire isolated RNA, so it sequenced expressed TCRB transcripts. Profiled with immunoSEQ multiplex PCR; TCRdb holds only in-frame clones, not every one. The sample holds 120,000 to 150,000 clones, about an eighth seen once. To note about this clone: Antigen: not known.

The specimen was central memory CD4+ T cells from blood. The sequence was collected from a man aged 18 to 30 with type 1 diabetes. The rearrangement links TRBV9 to TRBJ1-6, with 10 positions matching TRBD1. In DNA form, the CDR3 reads TGTGCCAGCAGCGCCGAGACAGGGGGCAATTCACCCCTCCACTTT. It encodes CASSAETGGNSPLHF. The variable domain in full, completed from reference TRBV9 and TRBJ1-6, reads DSGVTQTPKHLITATGQRVTLRCSPRSGDLSVYWYQQSLDQGLQFLIQYYNGEERAKGNILERFSAQQFPDLHSELNLSSLELGDSALYFCASSAETGGNSPLHFGNGTRLTVT.